The source of this T cell receptor (beta chain) is a study of blood T cells in healthy people across ages. Study-wide findings and caveats: Reliance upon unsorted PBMCs precluded definitive naive versus antigen-experienced comparison. When one million T cells were used, diversity estimates were thought to be underestimates.

With a J-beta primer mix and a sample-barcoded 5' primer, a second PCR ran about 7 to 11 cycles. The template-switch adaptor, which had 12 random nucleotides, put a tag on each cDNA molecule. In TCRdb, the 5' RACE reads were re-called with MiXCR into one record per CDR3 protein. The data contain about 1.1 million distinct CDR3 sequences, roughly two fifths of them singletons. The CDR3 covers 14 residues. A note on this clonotype: Its antigen is currently unknown. Just one base apart from a much larger clone, this may be a read error.

Per sample, extraction of total RNA gave at least 5 micrograms in every case. This sequence was found in a man between 18 and 29 years old in good health. V and J are TRBV12-3 or TRBV12-4 and TRBJ2-3; TRBD1 is a possible D gene (5 bases). The specimen was blood. The CDR3 DNA sequence: TGTGCCAGCATTACAACAGGTGGGGCAGATACGGAGTATTTT. This translates into CASITTGGADTEYF.